A single sample gave rise to the 31 T cell receptor beta chains below, sequenced in a study of blood T cell repertoires in COVID-19. Generated by immunoSEQ multiplex PCR, the TCRdb table keeps only in-frame clones and is missing some. This sample yields approximately 130,000 clones, of which over 75% are seen a single time; roughly 10% belongs to the top ten. The sample comprised peripheral blood. Receptors originate from a man aged 35-49 years with active or convalescent COVID-19.

The rearrangement joins TRBV7-2 to TRBJ2-5; possibly TRBD2 for D (6 bases). Trimming shortened V by 5 bases and J by 5 bases, and 15 bases separated the two germline ends. The CDR3 extends over 14 amino acids. Germline V lookup: CDR1 SGHTA, CDR2 FQGNSA. Here the CDR3 DNA reads TGTGCCAGCAGCGTCCGGGCCGGAGGGGAGACCCAGTACTTC. It specifies CASSVRAGGETQYF.

The V call is TRBV18, the J call TRBJ2-7; D call uncertain. The V gene lost 3 bases and the J gene lost 6 bases, with 12 bases spanning the gap. Per germline, CDR1 KGHSH and CDR2 LQKENI. The CDR3 extends over 13 amino acids. The chain's CDR3 is CASSPGQVGEQYF. CDR3 bases: TGTGCCAGCTCACCTGGGCAGGTGGGCGAGCAGTACTTC.

The chain recombines TRBV19 with TRBJ2-4, with 8 bases aligning to TRBD1. Germline CDR1 is LNHDA and CDR2 is SQIVND (reference sequence). This CDR3 comprises 13 residues. J lost 7 bases, V lost 9 bases, and 8 bases had no gene match. As DNA, the CDR3 is TGTGCCAGCGGATTGGACAGGGCGAACATTCAGTACTTC. This encodes CASGLDRANIQYF. The full variable domain, completed using reference TRBV19 and TRBJ2-4, is DGGITQSPKYLFRKEGQNVTLSCEQNLNHDAMYWYRQDPGQGLRLIYYSQIVNDFQKGDIAEGYSVSREKKESFPLTVTSAQKNPTAFYLCASGLDRANIQYFGAGTRLSVL.

This chain uses TRBV14 with TRBJ1-2; 7 bases match TRBD1. In germline, CDR1 is SGHDN, CDR2 FVKESK. The CDR3 spans 13 residues. J was trimmed by 11 bases and V by 2 bases; bases with no gene match: 8. CDR3 in amino acids: CASSQSLQGVYTF. Written as DNA, the CDR3 is TGTGCCAGCAGCCAATCCCTCCAGGGGGTTTACACCTTC.

The V call is TRBV5-1, the J call TRBJ2-2; 13 nucleotides line up with TRBD2. Losses at the gene ends were 3 bases for V and 7 bases for J; bases not matched to a gene: 9. The CDR3 has 17 residues. From germline, CDR1 is SGHRS and CDR2 YFSETQ. CDR3 protein: CASSSRLAGGQSGELFF. CDR3 bases: TGCGCCAGCAGCTCCCGACTAGCGGGGGGCCAAAGCGGGGAGCTGTTTTTT.

J is TRBJ1-3 and V is TRBV6-1; D uncertain. Germline V gives CDR1 MNHNS, CDR2 SASEGT. V lost 3 bases to trimming and J lost 0 bases, with 3 bases between them. The CDR3 runs 13 residues. The CDR3 region is CASSESSGNTIYF. CDR3 coding DNA: TGTGCCAGCAGTGAGAGCTCTGGAAACACCATATATTTT.

This sequence joins TRBV6-5 and TRBJ2-1; the match to TRBD2 covers 7 bases. Germline V lookup: CDR1 MNHEY, CDR2 SVGAGI. The CDR3 has 14 residues. V trimming: 7 bases; J trimming: 6 bases; junction bases outside the gene matches: 9. In DNA, the CDR3 is TGTGCCAGCATTTCTGGGGGAGGGAGCAATGAGCAGTTCTTC. Residues: CASISGGGSNEQFF.

The chain employs TRBV11-2 and TRBJ2-7; TRBD2 is a possible D gene (5 bases). V dropped 9 bases and J dropped 3 bases, with 24 bases sitting between them. Looked up from germline, CDR1 is SGHAT and CDR2 is FQNNGV. This CDR3 spans 16 amino acids. The CDR3 loop reads CASTPVQAGDDYEQYF. The DNA for the CDR3 is TGTGCCAGTACCCCGGTCCAGGCGGGCGATGACTACGAGCAGTACTTC.

The chain uses TRBV27 and TRBJ2-7; D perhaps matches TRBD2 (5 bases). Trimming took 6 bases from V and 2 from J, leaving 17 bases between them. The germline gives CDR1 MNHEY, CDR2 SMNVEV (reference sequence). The CDR3 consists of 15 residues. CDR3 bases: TGTGCCAGCAGCCGACTACAAGGGCTAGCCTACGAGCAGTACTTC. It translates to CASSRLQGLAYEQYF.

This clone was counted only a few times. This chain links TRBV7-3 with TRBJ2-7, with D perhaps matching TRBD1 (6 bases). Trimming shortened V by 0 bases and J by 5 bases, and 14 bases separated the two germline ends. The CDR3 contains 15 residues. Per the germline V gene, CDR1 is SGHTA and CDR2 is FQGTGA. The CDR3, as DNA: TGTGCCAGCAGCTTAACGGGGCAGGGGATCAACGAGCAGTACTTC. Translating it yields CASSLTGQGINEQYF.

This rearrangement joins TRBV6-1 to TRBJ1-2, with 8 bases identical to TRBD1. V lost 0 bases and J lost 8; bases outside the gene matches: 11. CDR1 and CDR2 (germline): MNHNS, SASEGT. This CDR3 is built from 16 residues. The CDR3 sequence is CASSEASIGQGRGYTF. Here the CDR3 DNA reads TGTGCCAGCAGTGAAGCCTCTATCGGACAGGGACGCGGCTACACCTTC.

The gene calls are TRBV19 and TRBJ2-1, with D perhaps TRBD2 (6 bases). Trimming left V 2 bases short and J 9 bases short, with 17 bases between. Germline loops: CDR1 LNHDA, CDR2 SQIVND (reference sequence). The CDR3 has 15 residues. The CDR3 protein is CASSIRDSLGSEQFF. The CDR3, as DNA: TGTGCCAGTAGTATACGGGACTCCCTGGGGAGTGAGCAGTTCTTC.

The V and J genes are TRBV6-1 and TRBJ2-3, with D perhaps matching TRBD2 (6 bases). The germline CDR1 and CDR2 sequences are MNHNS and SASEGT. The CDR3 spans 14 residues. The V and J ends lost 3 bases and 8 bases respectively, with 15 bases between them. The CDR3 nucleotides are TGTGCCAGCAGTGAGGTTAGCGGTCAGGGTACGCAGTATTTT. This gives the protein CASSEVSGQGTQYF.

The V call is TRBV7-2, the J call TRBJ2-3; the D gene is possibly TRBD2 (6 bases). Trimming cost V 4 bases and J 1 base, with 21 bases left between them. In germline, CDR1 is SGHTA, CDR2 FQGNSA. This CDR3 has 18 amino acids. The DNA of the CDR3 is TGTGCCAGCAGCTCCACCTGGGGGGTGGGCTCTGGCACAGATACGCAGTATTTT. Translating gives CASSSTWGVGSGTDTQYF.

This chain links TRBV4-2 with TRBJ2-7, with a weak D call TRBD1 (5 bases). The germline V gene encodes CDR1 LGHNA and CDR2 YNFKEQ. The CDR3 loop spans 15 amino acids. The germline V and J ends were trimmed by 0 bases and 4 bases, with 13 bases remaining between them. CDR3 sequence: CASSQDQAGPYEQYF. DNA of the CDR3: TGTGCCAGCAGCCAAGATCAGGCAGGGCCTTACGAGCAGTACTTC.

The chain joins TRBV19 to TRBJ1-6, with D maybe TRBD1 (6 bases). This CDR3 region has 15 residues. The ends were cut back, 7 bases at V and 3 bases at J, with 13 bases in the middle. Germline V gives CDR1 LNHDA, CDR2 SQIVND (reference sequence). CDR3 sequence: CASTAAGVYNSPLHF. The CDR3 DNA follows: TGTGCCAGTACCGCCGCAGGGGTCTATAATTCACCCCTCCACTTT. Supplemented by reference TRBV19 and TRBJ1-6, the full variable domain reads DGGITQSPKYLFRKEGQNVTLSCEQNLNHDAMYWYRQDPGQGLRLIYYSQIVNDFQKGDIAEGYSVSREKKESFPLTVTSAQKNPTAFYLCASTAAGVYNSPLHFGNGTRLTVT.

This chain uses TRBV5-1 with TRBJ1-2; D perhaps matches TRBD1 (6 bases). Looked up from germline, CDR1 is SGHRS and CDR2 is YFSETQ. CDR3 length: 16 amino acids. The V gene lost 5 bases and the J gene lost 4 bases, with 21 bases spanning the gap. The CDR3: CASSETAGTKIYGYTF. The CDR3 nucleotides read TGCGCCAGCAGTGAAACAGCCGGGACAAAGATCTATGGCTACACCTTC.

This clone was seen only once. The CDR3 coding sequence is TGTGCCAGCTCCCCCCGGGGGACCAGCGGGGAGCTGTTTTTT. Its protein is CASSPRGTSGELFF. V is TRBV9 and J is TRBJ2-2; TRBD2 is a possible D gene (6 bases). Germline assignment: CDR1 SGDLS and CDR2 YYNGEE. This CDR3 is built from 14 residues. The germline V and J ends were trimmed by 7 bases and 7 bases, with 17 bases remaining between them.

The chain uses TRBV4-1 and TRBJ1-1; 8 bases fit TRBD1. CDR1 MGHRA and CDR2 YSYEKL come from the germline V gene. V shed 0 bases and J 1 base; nucleotides not matched to a gene: 1. The CDR3 contains 15 residues. The CDR3 protein is CASSQDRGRNTEAFF. CDR3 sequence (DNA): TGCGCCAGCAGCCAAGACAGGGGGCGGAACACTGAAGCTTTCTTT.

The gene calls are TRBV6-5 and TRBJ1-3; 9 nucleotides agree with TRBD1. V was pared by 7 bases and J by 0 bases, with 4 bases of the junction left unmatched. CDR1 and CDR2 from the germline V gene are MNHEY and SVGAGI. The CDR3 totals 15 residues. CDR3 sequence (DNA): TGTGCCAGCACCCCGGGACAGGGCTCTGGAAACACCATATATTTT. As protein: CASTPGQGSGNTIYF.

This chain uses TRBV2 with TRBJ1-2, with D unclear. Germline V gene data show CDR1 as SNHLY and CDR2 as FYNNEI. The CDR3 is made up of 16 amino acids. Trimming pared 1 base from V and 0 bases from J, leaving 12 bases between. As DNA, the CDR3 is TGTGCCAGCAGTGAAGTTCCAGCGGGAGCTAACTATGGCTACACCTTC. Amino acid sequence: CASSEVPAGANYGYTF.

The genes are TRBV2 and TRBJ1-3; D unclear. CDR1 and CDR2 (germline): SNHLY, FYNNEI. With 5 bases removed from V and 1 base from J, the gap between germline ends came to 15 bases. CDR3 length: 16 residues. CDR3 residues: CASSSHGGRSGNTIYF. The CDR3 coding sequence is TGTGCCAGCAGTTCCCACGGAGGGAGATCTGGAAACACCATATATTTT.

V usage is TRBV5-4 and J usage is TRBJ2-3, with D unclear. This CDR3 has 14 residues. The ends were cut back, 5 bases at V and 6 bases at J, with 16 bases in the middle. Germline V gene data show CDR1 as SGHNT and CDR2 as YYREEE (reference sequence). CDR3 bases: TGTGCCAGCAGTCTGGGCCCGGCTTCCGATACGCAGTATTTT. Encoded protein: CASSLGPASDTQYF.

The chain links TRBV5-6 to TRBJ1-4; 7 bases fit TRBD1. The germline CDR1 and CDR2 sequences are SGHDT and YYEEEE. Trimming took 2 bases from V and 8 from J; bases not matched to a gene: 12. This CDR3 has 16 amino acids. The CDR3 reads CASSFRQTGSIEKLFF. CDR3 in DNA: TGTGCCAGCAGCTTCCGACAGACAGGGAGTATCGAAAAACTGTTTTTT. Using reference TRBV5-6 and TRBJ1-4 for the parts outside the CDR3, the full variable domain is DAGVTQSPTHLIKTRGQQVTLRCSPKSGHDTVSWYQQALGQGPQFIFQYYEEEERQRGNFPDRFSGHQFPNYSSELNVNALLLGDSALYLCASSFRQTGSIEKLFFGSGTQLSVL.

The V call is TRBV12-3 or TRBV12-4, the J call TRBJ2-1; 8 bases agree with TRBD1. The CDR3 has 12 amino acids. Trimming removed 6 bases from V and 12 bases from J; junction bases left unmatched: 7. The CDR3 DNA follows: TGTGCCAGCAGCCCGACAGGGGTTAGGCAGTTCTTC. Amino acid sequence: CASSPTGVRQFF.

This sequence joins TRBV4-2 and TRBJ2-5; 12 positions match TRBD1. V shed 5 bases and J 3 bases; nucleotides not matched to a gene: 10. The CDR3 totals 17 residues. Germline V gene data show CDR1 as LGHNA and CDR2 as YNFKEQ. Written as DNA, the CDR3 is TGTGCCAGCAGCTCCCTCGGGGGGACAGGGGGCGAAGAGACCCAGTACTTC. Protein product: CASSSLGGTGGEETQYF.

The table lists this clone with a count of one. The chain recombines TRBV18 with TRBJ2-7; 9 nucleotides align to TRBD2. Unmatched junction bases numbered 7, after V lost 0 bases and J lost 4 bases. CDR1 KGHSH and CDR2 LQKENI come from the germline V gene. The CDR3 is 16 amino acids. This chain's CDR3 is CASSPPGSSGGYEQYF. CDR3 in DNA: TGTGCCAGCTCACCACCCGGGTCGAGCGGGGGGTACGAGCAGTACTTC.

The V gene is TRBV6-5, the J gene TRBJ2-5; 8 bases align to TRBD2. CDR3 length: 13 amino acids. The J segment lost 4 bases and the V segment lost 6 bases, leaving 4 bases of the junction unmatched. The germline V gene encodes CDR1 MNHEY and CDR2 SVGAGI. DNA for the CDR3: TGTGCCAGCAGCGGACTAGCAGGAGAGACCCAGTACTTC. Encoded protein: CASSGLAGETQYF.

CDR3 nucleotides: TGTGCCACCAGTGATTTAATCCTGCGCAGCAATCAGCCCCAGCATTTT. Encoded protein: CATSDLILRSNQPQHF. V and J are TRBV24-1 and TRBJ1-5, with no clear D. V dropped 1 base and J dropped 1 base, with 10 bases sitting between them. The germline CDR1 and CDR2 sequences are KGHDR and SFDVKD. This CDR3 is built from 16 residues.

This chain connects TRBV7-6 to TRBJ2-7, with 9 positions matching TRBD2. CDR1 is SGHVS and CDR2 is FNYEAQ in the germline V gene. There are 15 residues in the CDR3. The V segment lost 4 bases and the J segment 3 bases; nucleotides outside the gene matches: 7. CDR3 amino acids: CASSSRERGVYEQYF. DNA for the CDR3: TGTGCCAGCAGCTCAAGAGAGCGGGGGGTCTACGAGCAGTACTTC.

The CDR3 spells CASSQDGSGGGADTQYF. DNA of the CDR3: TGTGCCAGCAGCCAAGATGGGAGCGGGGGAGGGGCAGATACGCAGTATTTT. V usage is TRBV4-2 and J usage is TRBJ2-3, with 8 bases identical to TRBD2. The V segment lost 0 bases and the J segment 4 bases; nucleotides outside the gene matches: 9. CDR1 is LGHNA and CDR2 is YNFKEQ in the germline V gene. The CDR3 contains 17 residues.